These 12 T cell receptor beta chains were all obtained from the same sample, sequenced in a study of T-cell memory formation after mild COVID-19. TCRdb reprocessed the 5' RACE reads via MiXCR and lists one record per CDR3 protein. The sample comprises over 400,000 distinct CDR3 sequences, around a quarter of which are singletons, and 10% to 15% rests with the top ten. Sequencing used PBMCs or a T cell subset sorted from them (not recorded which). The receptors come from an adult woman who had mild COVID-19 (a few samples of this study predate the infection). Cell type and time point are not known.

This clonotype was counted only a few times. This chain uses TRBV5-4 with TRBJ2-5; possible D gene TRBD2, 7 bases. The length of the CDR3 is 16 residues. With 3 bases removed from V and 3 bases from J, the gap between germline ends came to 18 bases. Germline V lookup: CDR1 SGHNT, CDR2 YYREEE (reference sequence). The CDR3 is CASSSVPGGYKETQYF. Written as DNA, the CDR3 is TGTGCCAGCAGCTCTGTCCCGGGGGGCTACAAAGAGACCCAGTACTTC.

The chain is built from TRBV30 and TRBJ2-7; 8 nucleotides line up with TRBD1. The CDR3 is 14 amino acids. Germline values: CDR1 GTSNPN, CDR2 SVGIG (reference sequence). J lost 3 bases, V lost 2 bases, and 6 bases had no gene match. The CDR3 sequence: CAWSPSGQGYEQYF. The CDR3 bases are TGTGCCTGGAGTCCCTCTGGACAGGGCTACGAGCAGTACTTC. Drawing the rest from reference TRBV30 and TRBJ2-7, the complete variable domain is SQTIHQWPATLVQPVGSPLSLECTVEGTSNPNLYWYRQAAGRGLQLLFYSVGIGQISSEVPQNLSASRPQDRQFILSSKKLLLSDSGFYLCAWSPSGQGYEQYFGPGTRLTVT.

A word on this clonotype: A read error is possible here, since a much larger clone lies one base away. V and J are TRBV11-2 and TRBJ2-7; no definite D call. The germline V gene has CDR1 SGHAT and CDR2 FQNNGV. The V end lost 5 bases, the J end lost 3 bases, and 5 bases lay between the germline ends. The CDR3 is 11 residues long. CDR3 DNA sequence: TGTGCCAGCAGCCCCTTCTACGAGCAGTACTTC. This sequence encodes CASSPFYEQYF.

The rearrangement uses TRBV12-3 or TRBV12-4 and TRBJ2-7; D unresolved. Trimming removed 3 bases from V and 2 bases from J, with 11 bases in between. This CDR3 is built from 14 residues. CDR3 loop: CASSLLSETYEQYF. The DNA for the CDR3 is TGTGCCAGCAGTTTGTTATCAGAGACCTACGAGCAGTACTTC.

CDR3 coding DNA: TGTGCCAGCAGTTTCGGGGCGGCGAGCGGGAGGGCCAATGAGCAGTTCTTC. Protein: CASSFGAASGRANEQFF. The chain employs TRBV12-3 or TRBV12-4 and TRBJ2-1; 10 nucleotides line up with TRBD2. The V and J ends lost 3 bases and 6 bases, in that order; junction bases with no gene match: 11. The CDR3 consists of 17 residues.

This clonotype was detected many times. The chain recombines TRBV7-9 with TRBJ2-3, with no clear D. Trimming left V 6 bases short and J 1 base short, with 8 bases between. Germline values: CDR1 SEHNR, CDR2 FQNEAQ (reference sequence). The CDR3 length is 13 residues. The CDR3 bases are TGTGCCAGCAGGGACGGGCGCACAGATACGCAGTATTTT. This codes for CASRDGRTDTQYF.

The chain employs TRBV3-1 and TRBJ2-5, with TRBD1 matching 7 bases. The CDR3 consists of 16 residues. CDR1 is LGHDT and CDR2 is YNNKEL in the germline V gene (reference sequence). V lost 3 bases, J lost 5 bases, and 12 bases stayed unmatched. The CDR3 sequence is CASSHQGQWDGETQYF. CDR3 nucleotide sequence: TGTGCCAGCAGCCACCAGGGACAGTGGGATGGGGAGACCCAGTACTTC.

The chain joins TRBV7-8 to TRBJ1-6; 9 bases fit TRBD1. The V gene end was trimmed by 10 bases and the J gene end by 7 bases; junction bases not matched to a gene: 8. This CDR3 is 14 amino acids long. CDR1 and CDR2 (germline): SGHVS, FQNEAQ. The chain's CDR3 is CATRPGTGNSPLHF. CDR3 DNA sequence: TGTGCCACCCGACCCGGGACAGGGAATTCACCCCTCCACTTT.

V gene TRBV11-2 combines with J gene TRBJ2-7, with TRBD2 matching over 13 bases. This CDR3 comprises 16 residues. V was clipped by 6 bases and J by 6 bases; unmatched bases: 11. The V gene's germline CDR1 is SGHAT and CDR2 FQNNGV. CDR3 residues: CASSGGTSGKTVEQYF. The CDR3 DNA sequence: TGTGCCAGCAGTGGCGGGACTAGCGGGAAGACGGTCGAGCAGTACTTC.

J is TRBJ1-2 and V is TRBV7-2; 10 nucleotides agree with TRBD1. The CDR3 totals 15 residues. The V gene's germline CDR1 is SGHTA and CDR2 FQGNSA. J was trimmed by 5 bases and V by 3 bases; bases with no gene match: 6. The CDR3 here is CASSLGTGDVYGYTF. The CDR3 DNA reads TGTGCCAGCAGCTTGGGGACAGGGGATGTGTATGGCTACACCTTC.

This clonotype showed up many times. V is TRBV28 and J is TRBJ2-7, with TRBD1 matching over 9 bases. Germline CDR1 and CDR2: MDHEN and SYDVKM. This CDR3 has 13 amino acids. V shed 6 bases, J shed 0 bases, and the junction held 0 bases outside the gene matches. As DNA, the CDR3 is TGTGCCAGCAGGACAGGGGGCTCCTACGAGCAGTACTTC. Residues: CASRTGGSYEQYF.

V and J are TRBV5-1 and TRBJ2-3; D perhaps matches TRBD2 (6 bases). The V gene lost 4 bases and the J gene lost 0 bases, with 15 bases spanning the gap. CDR1 is SGHRS and CDR2 is YFSETQ in the germline V gene. This CDR3 contains 16 residues. DNA of the CDR3: TGCGCCAGCAGCGGCATACCGGGAGAGAGCACAGATACGCAGTATTTT. This gives the protein CASSGIPGESTDTQYF.